This TCR beta chain was retrieved from a study of liver allograft versus peripheral blood T cells. Whole-study context: What was compared were the T cell receptor repertoires in transplanted livers and those in the peripheral blood of recipients.

Overall study results and limits: The authors reported that T cell receptor repertoires inside liver allografts differed from those in peripheral blood.

This clonotype is large by share. What it binds is not known. Germline V gene lookup returns CDR1 SGHTA and CDR2 FQGNSA. V dropped 4 bases and J dropped 1; count of bases not matched to a gene: 2. The CDR3 is 14 residues long. TCRdb used MiXCR to reprocess the reads, holding one entry per CDR3 protein. Of roughly 580 distinct CDR3 sequences detected, 16% appear once; the ten largest clones hold more than 15%. The receptor comes from a human patient who had a liver transplant. Part of the T cell pool may stem from the graft donor. The J gene is TRBJ1-1, the V gene TRBV7-2; TRBD1 agrees at 8 bases. CDR3 protein: CASSSGTGNTEAFF. Written as DNA, the CDR3 is TGTGCCAGCAGCTCCGGGACAGGGAACACTGAAGCTTTCTTT. The entire variable domain, with the rest obtained from reference TRBV7-2 and TRBJ1-1, is as follows: GAGVSQSPSNKVTEKGKDVELRCDPISGHTALYWYRQSLGQGLEFLIYFQGNSAPDKSGLPSDRFSAERTGGSVSTLTIQRTQQEDSAVYLCASSSGTGNTEAFFGQGTRLTVV.